The 9 T cell receptor beta chains given below trace back to one sample, sequenced in a study of T cell responses to AZD1222 COVID-19 vaccine. Produced via immunoSEQ multiplex PCR; TCRdb's table is partial and in-frame only. Here the sample spans around 120,000 clones, 92% being singletons. The sequences come from peripheral blood, collected on day 0 of AZD1222 vaccination. These receptors were obtained from an adult in good health.

The J gene is TRBJ1-2, the V gene TRBV6-5; possibly TRBD1 for D (5 bases). The CDR3 is 16 residues long. Trimming removed 0 bases at V and 0 bases at J, with 11 bases between. Germline V gene sequence: CDR1 MNHEY, CDR2 SVGAGI. CDR3 DNA sequence: TGTGCCAGCAGTTACTCCCCGGACACTGCTAACTATGGCTACACCTTC. It specifies CASSYSPDTANYGYTF.

The CDR3 sequence is CASSQGTPGELFF. Written as DNA, the CDR3 is TGTGCCAGCAGCCAGGGGACCCCCGGGGAGCTGTTTTTT. V gene TRBV13 combines with J gene TRBJ2-2; a possible D gene is TRBD1 (6 bases). This CDR3 is built from 13 residues. CDR1 is PRHDT and CDR2 is FYEKMQ in the germline V gene (reference sequence). V was pared by 5 bases and J by 6 bases, with 10 bases between.

The count of this clone is one. V gene TRBV3-1 (or the pseudogene TRBV3-2) combines with J gene TRBJ2-5; D gene uncertain. This CDR3 has 14 residues. Germline loops: CDR1 LGHDT, CDR2 YNNKEL (reference sequence). Trimming stripped 1 base from V and 2 bases from J, with 8 bases between. The CDR3 DNA sequence: TGTGCCAGCAGCCAAGTGGCGGAACAAGAGACCCAGTACTTC. This codes for CASSQVAEQETQYF.

The rearrangement links TRBV28 to TRBJ2-3; 7 nucleotides agree with TRBD2. Germline CDR1 is MDHEN and CDR2 is SYDVKM. With 8 bases clipped from V and 4 bases from J, the junction kept 12 bases outside the gene matches. The CDR3 consists of 15 residues. The CDR3 DNA reads as TGTGCCAGCCCCGCCCCTGGCGGGAGACCAGATACGCAGTATTTT. It translates to CASPAPGGRPDTQYF.

The gene calls are TRBV5-1 and TRBJ2-3, with 7 bases fitting TRBD2. CDR1 and CDR2 from the germline V gene are SGHRS and YFSETQ. This CDR3 is built from 15 residues. V shed 6 bases and J 2 bases; nucleotides not matched to a gene: 9. The CDR3 DNA sequence: TGCGCCAGCAATCGGGCGGGGGAGCACACAGATACGCAGTATTTT. Residues: CASNRAGEHTDTQYF.

This rearrangement joins TRBV6-4 to TRBJ2-1; the match to TRBD2 covers 10 bases. In germline, CDR1 is MRHNA, CDR2 SNTAGT. V was pared by 2 bases and J by 7 bases, with 5 bases of the junction left unmatched. CDR3 length equals 15 residues. The CDR3 DNA is TGTGCCAGCAGTGACCAGCGGGGGGGCGGGAATGAGCAGTTCTTC. Translated, it gives CASSDQRGGGNEQFF.

J is TRBJ1-3 and V is TRBV18; D is unresolved. Trimming took 6 bases from V and 1 from J, leaving 16 bases between them. The CDR3 extends over 16 amino acids. CDR1 and CDR2 from the germline V gene are KGHSH and LQKENI. CDR3 loop: CASSWGEAQSGNTIYF. The CDR3 nucleotides are TGTGCCAGCTCCTGGGGAGAAGCCCAGTCTGGAAACACCATATATTTT.

The J gene is TRBJ1-1, the V gene TRBV5-6; D is unresolved. The CDR3 runs 14 residues. The V and J ends lost 5 bases and 1 base respectively, with 12 bases between them. Germline V gene lookup returns CDR1 SGHDT and CDR2 YYEEEE. The CDR3 bases are TGTGCCAGCAGTCTTGGCTGGGGGAACACTGAAGCTTTCTTT. Protein sequence: CASSLGWGNTEAFF.

The J gene is TRBJ2-7, the V gene TRBV4-1; possibly TRBD1 or TRBD2 for D (6 bases each). Per the germline V gene, CDR1 is MGHRA and CDR2 is YSYEKL. CDR3 length equals 14 residues. Trimming took off 8 bases at V and 2 bases at J, with 16 bases between the two ends. CDR3 sequence (DNA): TGCGCCAGCCGAGGGGGACCGGGGGCCTACGAGCAGTACTTC. Protein sequence: CASRGGPGAYEQYF.